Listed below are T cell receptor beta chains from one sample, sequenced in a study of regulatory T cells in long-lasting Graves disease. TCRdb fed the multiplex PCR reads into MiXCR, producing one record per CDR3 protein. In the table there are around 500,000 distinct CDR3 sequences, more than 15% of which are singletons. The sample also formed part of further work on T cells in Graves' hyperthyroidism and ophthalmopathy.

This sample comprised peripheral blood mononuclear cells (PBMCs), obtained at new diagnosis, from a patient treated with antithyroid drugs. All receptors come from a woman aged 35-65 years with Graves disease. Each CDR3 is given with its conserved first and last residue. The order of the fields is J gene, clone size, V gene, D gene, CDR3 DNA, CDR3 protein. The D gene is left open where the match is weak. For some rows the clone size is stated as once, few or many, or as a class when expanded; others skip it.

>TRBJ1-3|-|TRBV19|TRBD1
TGTGCCAGTAGTATGGGGGACAGGGGTTCTGGAAACACCATATATTTT
CASSMGDRGSGNTIYF
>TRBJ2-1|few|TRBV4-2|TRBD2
TGTGCCAGCACAAGCGGGGGGGCGGGCAATGAGCAGTTCTTC
CASTSGGAGNEQFF
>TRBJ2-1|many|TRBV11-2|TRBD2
TGTGCCAGCAGTTTAACTAGCGGGGATGAGCAGTTCTTC
CASSLTSGDEQFF
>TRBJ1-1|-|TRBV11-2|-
TGTGCCAGCAGCTTAGTAAAGGGAATCGGTTACACTGAAGCTTTCTTT
CASSLVKGIGYTEAFF
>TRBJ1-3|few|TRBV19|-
TGTGCCAGTATAAGCCGGGGCTCTGGAAACACCATATATTTT
CASISRGSGNTIYF
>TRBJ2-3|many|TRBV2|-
TGTGCCAGCAGTGGTGGCCCGTCGGCAGATACGCAGTATTTT
CASSGGPSADTQYF
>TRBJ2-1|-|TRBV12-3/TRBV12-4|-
TGTGCCAGCGCCCGCCCGAGCCGCCAGTTCTTC
CASARPSRQFF
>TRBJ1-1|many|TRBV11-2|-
TGTGCCAGCAGCTTAGATGCTGCGGGGAACACTGAAGCTTTCTTT
CASSLDAAGNTEAFF
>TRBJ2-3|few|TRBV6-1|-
TGTGCCAGCAGTGAAGATCCCCCGGGGCGGGCCTATAGCACAGATACGCAGTATTTT
CASSEDPPGRAYSTDTQYF
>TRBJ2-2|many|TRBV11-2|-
TGTGCCAGCAGCTTAGTGAGGGGGAACACCGGGGAGCTGTTTTTT
CASSLVRGNTGELFF
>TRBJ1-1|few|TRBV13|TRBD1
TGTGCCAGCAGTCGCGGACAGGGGACGAACACTGAAGCTTTCTTT
CASSRGQGTNTEAFF
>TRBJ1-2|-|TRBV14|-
TGTGCCAGCAGCCAAGATCGTGGAGGGCCCGGCTACACCTTC
CASSQDRGGPGYTF
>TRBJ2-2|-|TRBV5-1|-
TGCGCCAGCAGCTTGGTCGGTCAGAGCAACGGGGAGCTGTTTTTT
CASSLVGQSNGELFF
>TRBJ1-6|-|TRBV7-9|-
TGTGCCAGCAGCTTATCGGGGATAGATAATTCACCCCTCCACTTT
CASSLSGIDNSPLHF
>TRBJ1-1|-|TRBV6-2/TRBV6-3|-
TGTGCCAGCACTTGGGGGGGCGCAGATACCACTGAAGCTTTCTTT
CASTWGGADTTEAFF
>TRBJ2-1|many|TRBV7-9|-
TGTGCCAGCAGCTCCGGGTCGGGTGGAATGAATGAGCAGTTCTTC
CASSSGSGGMNEQFF
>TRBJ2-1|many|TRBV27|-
TGTGCCAGCAGTTTATCGATTAAGAATGAGCAGTTCTTC
CASSLSIKNEQFF
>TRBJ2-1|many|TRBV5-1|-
TGCGCCAGCAGTAAGGGCTTATACAATGAGCAGTTCTTC
CASSKGLYNEQFF
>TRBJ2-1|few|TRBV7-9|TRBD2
TGTGCCAGCAGAGGTCCTAGCGGGGCCCACAATGAGCAGTTCTTC
CASRGPSGAHNEQFF
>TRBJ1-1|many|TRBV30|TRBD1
TGTGCCTGGAGTCTAGGACAGGGGGCGGGAGAAGCTTTCTTT
CAWSLGQGAGEAFF
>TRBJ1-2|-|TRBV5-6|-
TGTGCCAGCACAAAAACCTATACCGGGGTAGGCTACACCTTC
CASTKTYTGVGYTF
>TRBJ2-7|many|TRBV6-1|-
TGTGCCAGCAGTGAAGTGCACGCCAACTCCTACGAGCAGTACTTC
CASSEVHANSYEQYF
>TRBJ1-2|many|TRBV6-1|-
TGTGCCAGCAGTAGAACAGCGCCCCAGCCAAACTATGGCTACACCTTC
CASSRTAPQPNYGYTF
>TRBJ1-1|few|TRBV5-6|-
TGTGCCAGCAGCTTTGGCCGTGACAAACTCGAAGCTTTCTTT
CASSFGRDKLEAFF
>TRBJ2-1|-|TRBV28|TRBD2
TGTGCCAGCAGGCTAGCGGGGGGGAGGGTTGAGCAGTTCTTC
CASRLAGGRVEQFF